The clone carrying this TCR beta chain appeared many times. The target antigen is unknown. This sample stems from a study of metastatic and nonmetastatic thyroid tumors. Study summary: The study looked at repertoires side by side in blood and in tumor or nodule tissue from malignant and benign thyroid patients.

Patients underwent thyroid surgery, and none had received any treatment before it. Study results and limitations: Benign nodules reportedly had significantly lower TCR beta diversity than malignant thyroid tumors in blood and tumor.

V lost 4 bases and J lost 7; bases outside the gene matches: 17. CDR1 is LNHDA and CDR2 is SQIVND in the germline V gene (reference sequence). There are 17 residues in the CDR3. Methods used by the authors: Between-group CDR3 differences, defined by clinicopathological status, yielded a distant-metastasis classifier for papillary thyroid cancer. TCRdb re-analyzed the PCR reads using MiXCR. V and J calls and clone size were set by TCRdb, not the authors. The sample shows around 89,000 clones, approximately 15% of them seen only once. The TCR sequence derives from a female donor with papillary thyroid cancer or a benign thyroid nodule (not recorded which). Some clones in this sample may be carry-over from other donors' samples. The V gene is TRBV19, the J gene TRBJ2-7; 9 bases map to TRBD2. What was sequenced was blood. CDR3 loop: CASSRLPGLASSGEQYF. CDR3 DNA sequence: TGTGCCAGTAGTAGGCTTCCGGGACTAGCTAGCTCGGGGGAGCAGTACTTC.